This T cell receptor (beta chain) was sequenced for a study of T cells in Graves' hyperthyroidism and ophthalmopathy. Notes on this clonotype: The target antigen is unknown.

RNA transcripts yielded amplified TCR beta CDR3 regions. TCR CDR3 underwent first-round RT-PCR with the HTBI primer set. TCRdb used MiXCR to reprocess the multiplex PCR reads, holding one entry per CDR3 protein. The sample consists of 550,000 to 700,000 distinct CDR3 sequences, roughly 50% of them appearing once. Overall study findings and caveats: Among thyroid clonotypes expanded above 0.001, most also appeared in blood.

Germline V lookup: CDR1 SQVTM, CDR2 ANQGSEA. Trimming stripped 3 bases from V and 0 bases from J, with 20 bases between. This CDR3 is 17 amino acids long. The sample taken for sequencing was peripheral blood or thyroid tissue (not recorded which). The chain recombines TRBV29-1 with TRBJ1-1; tentatively, D is TRBD1 (6 bases). This receptor was taken from an adult woman with Graves' disease, either hyperthyroidism or ophthalmopathy (not recorded which). In DNA, the CDR3 is TGCAGCGTTGAGCCAATGGACAGAGCGGGAGTGAACACTGAAGCTTTCTTT. Its translation: CSVEPMDRAGVNTEAFF.